This T cell receptor beta chain was sequenced for a study of identical twins listed by TCRdb under 2016. For the wider study: To test whether fetal clonotypes persist, the study used deep sequencing on TCR alpha and beta repertoires from monozygotic twins, unrelated adults of various ages, and cord blood. Replicate twin experiments were performed at different times using different library preparation protocols to rule out contamination.

This clonotype has more than one count but fewer than ten. Its antigen is not yet known. Base-call qualities are not available, and no considerably larger clone is one nucleotide away. Summary of the overall study and its limitations: The excess sharing between twins in beta out-of-frame sequences was weaker because fewer shared sequences reduced the signal-to-noise ratio. Compared with coincidental sharing between unrelated individuals, an excess of low generation-probability sequences was observed among out-of-frame TCR alpha sequences shared between twins. Zero-insertion analyses could be partly confounded by invariant T cells such as MAIT and iNKT, though diverse VJ usage argued against such confounding for most clonotypes. Because the same donors could not be followed over many years, the conclusions relied on cross-sectional statistical analysis. Abundant cord blood beta clonotypes carried fewer insertions; young adult naive repertoires showed a weaker similar trend, while memory repertoires showed none. Out-of-frame TCR alpha sharing in monozygotic twins was systematically underestimated by recombination models, whereas sharing between unrelated individuals was in agreement with the recombination models.

Library method: 5' RACE. This sample was sequenced with an Illumina HiSeq 2000. A universal primer binding site was introduced by template switching, and a unique molecular identifier was present in the final cDNA, enabling accurate counting of TCR cDNA molecules. Specific primers in the conserved constant-segment region were used to synthesize first-strand cDNA for TCR alpha and beta chains. To control for contamination, every cDNA library was double barcoded, receiving both a SMART-Mk sample barcode and Illumina barcodes. TruSeq adapter sequences and Illumina sample barcodes were added in two successive PCR steps. Sequencing of the TCR alpha and beta cDNA libraries was done on the Illumina HiSeq platform using custom primers. As for how the authors treated the data: Raw reads were processed with MiGEC to extract unique molecular identifiers, and MiXCR was used to determine CDR3 positions. Recombination models were inferred per individual with the repgenHMM and IGoR tools using an EM algorithm. The analysis of shared clonotypes was done with the tcR package in R, with sharing normalized by the product of cloneset sizes. Out-of-frame nonproductive sequences were analyzed to study raw recombination free of thymic and clonal selection effects. TCRdb applied fastp at Q25 and MiXCR to the public reads, then kept only in-frame beta chains. Rows are unified per CDR3 protein, each entry keeping the most common DNA and genes. These V and J calls rely on TCRdb rather than the paper's analysis. The sample table holds 200,000 to 300,000 distinct CDR3 sequences, of which about 10% were seen once. 9% to 10% of the sample comes from the top ten.

Every donor in the study was a healthy Caucasian. Miltenyi CD45RO+ enrichment and human naive T-cell isolation kits were used to isolate memory (CD45RO+) and naive T cells from PBMC. Looking up the germline V gene (reference sequence) yields CDR1 SEHNR and CDR2 FQNEAQ. Trimming takes 3 bases from V and 5 bases from J, and the germline ends sit 11 bases apart. The CDR3 holds 15 amino acids from the cysteine to the phenylalanine. The DNA shown is the 45-base CDR3, in frame from base 1. This sequence originates from a man between 45 and 60 years old in good health. Material for sequencing was memory T cells sorted from blood. The sample's cell subset or site label, decoded: CD45RO+ enriched T cells. The chain employs TRBV7-9 and TRBJ1-6; TRBD1 is a possible D gene, resting on 5 matching bases. The CDR3 in this case is CASSLDAGNNSPLHF. The nucleotides are TGTGCCAGCAGCTTGGACGCAGGGAATAATTCACCCCTCCACTTT.